These T cell receptor beta chains were read from a single sample in a study of Graves' ophthalmopathy and Graves' hyperthyroidism. One entry per CDR3 protein results from TCRdb running MiXCR on the multiplex PCR reads. The data hold 300,000 to 350,000 distinct CDR3 sequences, with 15% to 20% observed a single time. Sequenced material: peripheral blood. The origin of the receptors is an adult man with Graves' ophthalmopathy. The CDR3 runs from the conserved cysteine through the conserved F or W. Each record gives: V gene, clone size, D gene, J gene, CDR3 DNA, CDR3 protein. The D gene is left open where the match is weak. Rows give clone size only sometimes, using once, few, many, or a class for an expanded clone.

V gene: TRBV5-1; clone size: -; D gene: -; J gene: TRBJ1-1; CDR3 DNA: TGCGCCAGCAGCTTGAGTAAGTCCTTGAACACTGAAGCTTTCTTT; CDR3 protein: CASSLSKSLNTEAFF
V gene: TRBV7-8; clone size: many; D gene: TRBD2; J gene: TRBJ2-2; CDR3 DNA: TGTGCCAGCAGCTTAGAAGCGGGGACTAGCTATACCGGGGAGCTGTTTTTT; CDR3 protein: CASSLEAGTSYTGELFF
V gene: TRBV29-1; clone size: many; D gene: -; J gene: TRBJ1-1; CDR3 DNA: TGCGGCTCTTCAGAACACCCGAACACTGAAGCTTTCTTT; CDR3 protein: CGSSEHPNTEAFF
V gene: TRBV6-5; clone size: many; D gene: -; J gene: TRBJ1-2; CDR3 DNA: TGTGCCAGCACTACAGGGAACTATGGCTACACCTTC; CDR3 protein: CASTTGNYGYTF
V gene: TRBV4-2; clone size: many; D gene: TRBD1; J gene: TRBJ1-2; CDR3 DNA: TGTGCCAGCAGCCAAGAGACAGGGGGCTGGGGTGGCTACACCTTC; CDR3 protein: CASSQETGGWGGYTF
V gene: TRBV3-1; clone size: many; D gene: -; J gene: TRBJ2-7; CDR3 DNA: TGTGCCAGCAGCCAAGGGGGGACATCGGGAGAGCAGTACTTC; CDR3 protein: CASSQGGTSGEQYF
V gene: TRBV2; clone size: once; D gene: -; J gene: TRBJ1-1; CDR3 DNA: TGTGCCAGCAGTGCCAAGGAGGTGCGGAACACTGAAGCTTTCTTT; CDR3 protein: CASSAKEVRNTEAFF
V gene: TRBV20-1; clone size: many; D gene: -; J gene: TRBJ2-7; CDR3 DNA: TGCAGTGCTAGGGAGCCCCCTTCCTACGAGCAGTACTTC; CDR3 protein: CSAREPPSYEQYF
V gene: TRBV20-1; clone size: many; D gene: -; J gene: TRBJ1-6; CDR3 DNA: TGCAGTGCTAGAGATCCCAGCGGGGGGGGGGATTCACCCCTCCACTTT; CDR3 protein: CSARDPSGGGDSPLHF
V gene: TRBV6-5; clone size: -; D gene: TRBD1; J gene: TRBJ1-1; CDR3 DNA: TGTGCCAGCAGTTACCAAGGGGGCGCGAGAACTGAAGCTTTCTTT; CDR3 protein: CASSYQGGARTEAFF
V gene: TRBV6-5; clone size: many; D gene: TRBD2; J gene: TRBJ2-5; CDR3 DNA: TGTGCCAGCAGTTCGCAGCGGGAGGGCCTCGGAGAGACCCAGTACTTC; CDR3 protein: CASSSQREGLGETQYF
V gene: TRBV6-2/TRBV6-3; clone size: many; D gene: TRBD1; J gene: TRBJ1-5; CDR3 DNA: TGTGCCAGCAGTTACTCAACCGGGACAGGGGTTTCTAAGCAGCCCCAGCATTTT; CDR3 protein: CASSYSTGTGVSKQPQHF
V gene: TRBV6-2/TRBV6-3; clone size: -; D gene: -; J gene: TRBJ1-2; CDR3 DNA: TGTGCCAGCAGCCAGGACTCTCCTCCCGGCTATGGCTACACCTTC; CDR3 protein: CASSQDSPPGYGYTF
V gene: TRBV18; clone size: few; D gene: -; J gene: TRBJ2-7; CDR3 DNA: TGTGCCAGCTCATTCCGGGACTCTCCCTACGAGCAGTACTTC; CDR3 protein: CASSFRDSPYEQYF
V gene: TRBV12-3/TRBV12-4; clone size: many; D gene: -; J gene: TRBJ1-6; CDR3 DNA: TGTGCCACCGGCGGCCTGGCTAATTCACCCCTCCACTTT; CDR3 protein: CATGGLANSPLHF
V gene: TRBV30; clone size: many; D gene: -; J gene: TRBJ2-3; CDR3 DNA: TGTGCCTGGAGTGTACGCGGGACGAGGGATACGCAGTATTTT; CDR3 protein: CAWSVRGTRDTQYF
V gene: TRBV4-2; clone size: many; D gene: -; J gene: TRBJ1-2; CDR3 DNA: TGTGCCAGCAGCCAAGAAAGACAGAACTATGGCTACACCTTC; CDR3 protein: CASSQERQNYGYTF
V gene: TRBV27; clone size: many; D gene: -; J gene: TRBJ2-5; CDR3 DNA: TGTGCCAGCAGTTTCGCCCCGGGAACGGCCCGGGAGACCCAGTACTTC; CDR3 protein: CASSFAPGTARETQYF
V gene: TRBV27; clone size: many; D gene: -; J gene: TRBJ1-6; CDR3 DNA: TGTGCCAGCAGTGCCTCTATCGGTCGGAATTCACCCCTCCACTTT; CDR3 protein: CASSASIGRNSPLHF
V gene: TRBV24-1; clone size: many; D gene: TRBD1; J gene: TRBJ1-1; CDR3 DNA: TGTGCCACCAGTGACCCGGGACAGGGGAAAGCTTTCTTT; CDR3 protein: CATSDPGQGKAFF
V gene: TRBV20-1; clone size: many; D gene: -; J gene: TRBJ1-2; CDR3 DNA: TGCAGTGCTAGAGTATCCGGGGGGAACTATGGCTACACCTTC; CDR3 protein: CSARVSGGNYGYTF